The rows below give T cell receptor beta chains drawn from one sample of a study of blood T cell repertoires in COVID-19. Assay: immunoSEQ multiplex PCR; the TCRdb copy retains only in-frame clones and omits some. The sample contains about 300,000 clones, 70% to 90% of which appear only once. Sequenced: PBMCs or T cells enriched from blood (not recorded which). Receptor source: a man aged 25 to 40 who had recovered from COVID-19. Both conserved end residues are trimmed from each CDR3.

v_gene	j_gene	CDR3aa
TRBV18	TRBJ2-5	ASSPMQMMQETQY
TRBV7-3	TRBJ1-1	ASSFGAGGTEAF
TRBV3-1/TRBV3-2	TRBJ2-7	ASRGLAGRPDEQY
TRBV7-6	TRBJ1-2	ASSTGQGYGYT
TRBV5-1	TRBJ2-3	ASSLGVGDSPTDTQY
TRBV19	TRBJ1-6	ASSIPSGPLH
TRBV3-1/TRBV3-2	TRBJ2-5	ASSLRQGGETQY
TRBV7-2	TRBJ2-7	ASSTSGGTYEQY
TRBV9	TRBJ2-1	ASSDIAGASYNEQF
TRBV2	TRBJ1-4	ASSDGTGGEKLF
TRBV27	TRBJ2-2	ASSLGGLGELF
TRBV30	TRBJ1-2	AWRRTGTGAGYT
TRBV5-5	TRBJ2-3	ASSQGLGESTDTQY
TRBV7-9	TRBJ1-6	ASSLPLKTGAIESPLH
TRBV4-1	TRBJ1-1	ASSRITPVHGALGNTEAF
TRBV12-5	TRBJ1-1	ASGLIGSTEAF
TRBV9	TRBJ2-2	ASSVGPVASGGTGELF
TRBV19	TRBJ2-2	AVKTGQTGELF
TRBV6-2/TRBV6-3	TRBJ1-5	ASSPSGQGNQPQH
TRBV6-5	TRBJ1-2	ASSRTQIKTYGYT
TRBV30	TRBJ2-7	AWSRTGVLDEQY
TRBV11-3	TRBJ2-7	ASSPLRGSEQY
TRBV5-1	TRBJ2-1	ASKTVPTGSYNEQF